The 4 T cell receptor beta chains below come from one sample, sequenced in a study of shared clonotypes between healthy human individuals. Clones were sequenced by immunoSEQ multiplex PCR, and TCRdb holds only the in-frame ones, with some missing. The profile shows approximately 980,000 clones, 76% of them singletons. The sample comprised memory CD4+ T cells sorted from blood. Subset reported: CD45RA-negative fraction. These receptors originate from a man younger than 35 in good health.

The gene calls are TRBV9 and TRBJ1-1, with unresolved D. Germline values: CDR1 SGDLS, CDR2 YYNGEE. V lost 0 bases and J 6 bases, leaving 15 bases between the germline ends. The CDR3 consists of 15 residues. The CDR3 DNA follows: TGTGCCAGCAGCGTAGCTCCGGGATCTAAGCCTGAAGCTTTCTTT. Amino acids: CASSVAPGSKPEAFF.

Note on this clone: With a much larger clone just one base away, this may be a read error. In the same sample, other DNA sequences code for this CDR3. The CDR3 coding sequence is TGTGCCAGCAGTTTAGGGGGGAACTATGGCTACACCTTC. This codes for CASSLGGNYGYTF. This chain uses TRBV28 with TRBJ1-2, with TRBD1 as a possible D gene (5 bases). The CDR3 totals 13 residues. The V gene's germline CDR1 is MDHEN and CDR2 SYDVKM. The ends were cut back, 2 bases at V and 2 bases at J, with 6 bases in the middle.

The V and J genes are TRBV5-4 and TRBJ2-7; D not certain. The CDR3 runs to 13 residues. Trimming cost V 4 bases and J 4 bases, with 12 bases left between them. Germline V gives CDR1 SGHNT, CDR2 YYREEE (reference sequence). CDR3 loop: CASSADRQYEQYF. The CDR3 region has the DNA TGTGCCAGCAGCGCGGACCGACAATACGAGCAGTACTTC.

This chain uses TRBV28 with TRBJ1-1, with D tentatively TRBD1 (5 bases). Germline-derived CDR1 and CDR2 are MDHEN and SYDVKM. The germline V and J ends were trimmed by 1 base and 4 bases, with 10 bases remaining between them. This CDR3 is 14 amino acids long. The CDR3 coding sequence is TGTGCCAGCAGTTTATTCGGGGGGAGCACTGAAGCTTTCTTT. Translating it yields CASSLFGGSTEAFF.